The 14 T cell receptor beta chains reported below all come from one sample, sequenced in a study of blood T cell repertoires in COVID-19. Libraries were prepared by immunoSEQ multiplex PCR; TCRdb keeps only in-frame clonotypes and omits some of them. Counted here are 200,000 to 250,000 clones, nearly 90% occurring once; the ten biggest clones make up approximately 12%. The specimen sequenced was peripheral blood. These receptors were collected from a woman between 18 and 29 years old who had recovered from COVID-19.

The chain joins TRBV7-3 to TRBJ2-1; 9 bases agree with TRBD2. Germline V gives CDR1 SGHTA, CDR2 FQGTGA. The J segment lost 1 base and the V segment lost 5 bases, leaving 3 bases of the junction unmatched. CDR3 length equals 15 residues. CDR3 nucleotides: TGTGCCAGCAGCGCCGGACTAGCGTCCTACAATGAGCAGTTCTTC. Residues: CASSAGLASYNEQFF.

This chain connects TRBV18 to TRBJ1-4, with D possibly being TRBD1 (6 bases). The CDR3 covers 13 residues. Germline values: CDR1 KGHSH, CDR2 LQKENI. V lost 3 bases to trimming and J lost 7 bases, with 9 bases between them. The CDR3 loop reads CASSPVQGEKLFF. For the CDR3, the DNA is TGTGCCAGCTCACCGGTACAGGGTGAAAAACTGTTTTTT.

The rearrangement uses TRBV13 and TRBJ2-7; 10 bases are a match to TRBD2. This CDR3 comprises 15 residues. The germline V gene has CDR1 PRHDT and CDR2 FYEKMQ (reference sequence). Germline trimming cut 5 bases from V and 1 base from J; bases unmatched to any gene: 5. The CDR3 DNA reads as TGTGCCAGCAGCATGGGACTAGCGTCTTCCTACGAGCAGTACTTC. Translation: CASSMGLASSYEQYF.

This sequence joins TRBV7-9 and TRBJ1-2; weak D call: TRBD1 (6 bases). CDR3 length equals 15 residues. The germline CDR1 and CDR2 sequences are SEHNR and FQNEAQ (reference sequence). V dropped 5 bases and J dropped 0 bases, with 13 bases sitting between them. The chain's CDR3 is CASSVTGKANYGYTF. Here the CDR3 DNA reads TGTGCCAGCAGCGTGACAGGAAAAGCTAACTATGGCTACACCTTC.

Turning to this clone: Other nucleotide sequences in the sample specify the same CDR3. The V gene is TRBV29-1, the J gene TRBJ1-2; possible D gene TRBD1, 5 bases. The CDR3 extends over 11 amino acids. V gave up 3 bases and J gave up 4 bases, with 6 bases separating them. Germline CDR1 SQVTM, CDR2 ANQGSEA. The CDR3 region is CSVDRVYGYTF. The CDR3 region has the DNA TGCAGCGTTGACAGGGTCTATGGCTACACCTTC.

CDR3 coding DNA: TGCAGCGGTGGGACAGACATAACCTACGAGCAGTACTTC. Protein sequence: CSGGTDITYEQYF. The V gene is TRBV29-1, the J gene TRBJ2-7; the match to TRBD1 covers 7 bases. Germline CDR1 SQVTM, CDR2 ANQGSEA. J lost 2 bases, V lost 7 bases, and 8 bases had no gene match. The CDR3 has 13 residues.

This clone was seen a handful of times. This chain joins TRBV30 and TRBJ2-5, with a possible D match to TRBD2 (7 bases). This CDR3 spans 14 amino acids. Germline CDR1 reads GTSNPN; CDR2 reads SVGIG (reference sequence). Trimming took off 4 bases at V and 5 bases at J, with 17 bases between the two ends. The CDR3 coding sequence is TGTGCCTGGACTAAGTTCGGGGGGCTGGAGACCCAGTACTTC. Its protein product is CAWTKFGGLETQYF.

The chain recombines TRBV6-5 with TRBJ1-3, with 8 bases identical to TRBD1. The CDR3 covers 15 residues. The J segment lost 4 bases and the V segment lost 5 bases, leaving 7 bases of the junction unmatched. Germline V gene lookup returns CDR1 MNHEY and CDR2 SVGAGI. This chain's CDR3 is CASSITGGSGNTIYF. Written as DNA, the CDR3 is TGTGCCAGCAGTATAACAGGGGGATCCGGAAACACCATATATTTT.

V is TRBV19 and J is TRBJ1-1, with 7 bases that match TRBD1. Germline V gene data show CDR1 as LNHDA and CDR2 as SQIVND (reference sequence). J was trimmed by 4 bases and V by 5 bases; bases with no gene match: 7. This CDR3 is 14 amino acids long. CDR3: CASSDQGVRTEAFF. Written as DNA, the CDR3 is TGTGCCAGTAGTGATCAGGGGGTTCGCACTGAAGCTTTCTTT.

This sequence joins TRBV5-1 and TRBJ1-2; D might be TRBD1 (5 bases). The CDR3 is 15 amino acids. Per germline, CDR1 SGHRS and CDR2 YFSETQ. Trimming shortened V by 1 base and J by 0 bases, and 10 bases separated the two germline ends. The CDR3 DNA sequence: TGCGCCAGCAGCTTGAAGGACAAGACTAACTATGGCTACACCTTC. Its translation: CASSLKDKTNYGYTF.

The rearrangement uses TRBV13 and TRBJ2-1; possibly TRBD2 for D (6 bases). The CDR3 contains 16 residues. Trimming took 8 bases from V and 0 from J, leaving 17 bases between them. Germline values: CDR1 PRHDT, CDR2 FYEKMQ (reference sequence). CDR3 in amino acids: CASGARDWSSYNEQFF. The CDR3 nucleotides read TGTGCCAGCGGAGCAAGGGACTGGAGCTCCTACAATGAGCAGTTCTTC.

The gene calls are TRBV25-1 and TRBJ1-1; D possibly corresponds to TRBD1 (6 bases). The CDR3 contains 11 residues. The germline CDR1 and CDR2 sequences are MGHDK and SYGVNS. V was cut by 3 bases and J by 10 bases, with 9 bases left in between. The CDR3 reads CASSDSRGAFF. CDR3 bases: TGTGCCAGCAGTGATTCCAGGGGAGCTTTCTTT.

V and J are TRBV12-3 or TRBV12-4 and TRBJ1-2; 7 nucleotides align to TRBD1. Unmatched junction bases numbered 4, after V lost 3 bases and J lost 6 bases. The CDR3 is 13 amino acids. DNA of the CDR3: TGTGCCAGCAGTTTGACAGGGTTAGATGGCTACACCTTC. It is translated as CASSLTGLDGYTF.

The gene calls are TRBV19 and TRBJ2-1; 8 bases line up with TRBD1. Per germline, CDR1 LNHDA and CDR2 SQIVND (reference sequence). The CDR3 extends over 13 amino acids. The V and J ends lost 7 bases and 4 bases, in that order; junction bases with no gene match: 3. CDR3 coding DNA: TGTGCCAGTAAGGACAGGGCGTACAATGAGCAGTTCTTC. It translates to CASKDRAYNEQFF.